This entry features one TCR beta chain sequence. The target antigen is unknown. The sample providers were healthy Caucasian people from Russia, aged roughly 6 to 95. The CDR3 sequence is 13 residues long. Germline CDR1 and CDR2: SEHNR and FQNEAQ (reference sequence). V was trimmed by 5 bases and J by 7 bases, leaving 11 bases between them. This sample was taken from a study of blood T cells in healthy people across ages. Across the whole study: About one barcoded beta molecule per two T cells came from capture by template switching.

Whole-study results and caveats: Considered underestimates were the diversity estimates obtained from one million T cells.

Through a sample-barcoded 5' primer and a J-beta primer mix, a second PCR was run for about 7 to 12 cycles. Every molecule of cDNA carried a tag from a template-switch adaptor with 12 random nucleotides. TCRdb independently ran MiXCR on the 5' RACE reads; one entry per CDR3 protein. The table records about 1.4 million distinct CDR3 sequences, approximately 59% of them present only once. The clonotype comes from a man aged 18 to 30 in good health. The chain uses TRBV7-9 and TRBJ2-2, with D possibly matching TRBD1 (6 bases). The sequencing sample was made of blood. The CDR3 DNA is TGTGCCAGCAGCAACAGGGATGTCGGGGAGCTGTTTTTT. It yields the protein CASSNRDVGELFF.